These 28 T cell receptor beta chains were sequenced from one sample in a study of blood T cell repertoires in COVID-19. Method: immunoSEQ multiplex PCR; TCRdb's copy keeps in-frame clones and lacks some. The repertoire has fewer than 120,000 clones, 70% to 90% of them found once; the top ten carry 3% to 3.5%. Sequences were obtained from peripheral blood. These receptors came from a woman aged 45-65 years with acute or convalescent COVID-19.

Regarding this clone: Without the conserved terminal phenylalanine or tryptophan, this CDR3 likely stems from a read error. The DNA is omitted, as the CDR3 cannot be located on it reliably, and the CDR3 follows TCRdb's listing. The chain combines TRBV7-9 with TRBJ2-7; the table names TRBD1, a call not compared with the DNA. Germline CDR1 reads SEHNR; CDR2 reads FQNEAQ (reference sequence). The CDR3 adds up to 12 amino acids, both ends counted. The CDR3 sequence is CASSLGQGRLSS.

This clone occurred a few times. The V and J genes are TRBV5-5 and TRBJ2-3, with 13 positions matching TRBD2. The CDR3 is 16 residues long. Looked up from germline, CDR1 is SGHKS and CDR2 is YYEKEE (reference sequence). Trimming removed 3 bases from V and 8 bases from J; junction bases left unmatched: 9. The CDR3 loop is CASSSAGTSGISTQYF. DNA of the CDR3: TGTGCCAGCAGCTCCGCCGGGACTAGCGGGATCAGTACGCAGTATTTT.

This clone was seen only once. DNA for the CDR3: TGTGCCAGCAGTGAAGTTGGCGGGATGAGCACAGATACGCAGTATTTT. Translation gives CASSEVGGMSTDTQYF. The chain combines TRBV2 with TRBJ2-3; the D gene is possibly TRBD2 (6 bases). Trimming took 1 base from V and 0 from J, leaving 11 bases between them. Germline-derived CDR1 and CDR2 are SNHLY and FYNNEI. The CDR3 is 16 residues long.

J is TRBJ2-7 and V is TRBV3-1 (or the pseudogene TRBV3-2), with D possibly matching TRBD2 (6 bases). CDR3 length equals 12 residues. Between the trimmed V and J ends, which lost 3 bases and 6 bases, there was a span of 9 bases. Germline V CDR1 and CDR2: LGHDT, YNNKEL (reference sequence). The CDR3 DNA reads TGTGCCAGCAGCCAGTTCGGGGGCGAGCAGTACTTC. Protein sequence: CASSQFGGEQYF.

The J gene is TRBJ2-7, the V gene TRBV5-4, with a weak D call TRBD1 (5 bases). V was trimmed by 0 bases and J by 0 bases, leaving 10 bases between them. The CDR3 is 15 amino acids. Germline CDR1 is SGHNT and CDR2 is YYREEE (reference sequence). The chain's CDR3 is CASSLGAGYSYEQYF. The DNA for the CDR3 is TGTGCCAGCAGCTTGGGTGCAGGGTACTCCTACGAGCAGTACTTC.

In this sample, this clone turned up once. This chain connects TRBV11-2 to TRBJ2-5; 9 bases line up with TRBD1. Looked up from germline, CDR1 is SGHAT and CDR2 is FQNNGV. V dropped 5 bases and J dropped 3; count of bases not matched to a gene: 7. This CDR3 spans 15 amino acids. DNA of the CDR3: TGTGCCAGCAGCAAAACCGGGACAGGGAAAGAGACCCAGTACTTC. Its translation: CASSKTGTGKETQYF.

The chain employs TRBV19 and TRBJ2-3; 11 nucleotides align to TRBD2. Trimming at V came to 7 bases and at J to 4 bases, leaving 4 bases not matched to a gene. The germline V gene has CDR1 LNHDA and CDR2 SQIVND (reference sequence). The CDR3 has 14 residues. In nucleotides, the CDR3 is TGTGCCAGTAAACTAGCGGGAGTAGCAGATACGCAGTATTTT. Protein: CASKLAGVADTQYF.

V gene TRBV29-1 combines with J gene TRBJ2-3, with D uncertain. The CDR3 has 14 amino acids. The V end lost 4 bases, the J end lost 5 bases, and 16 bases lay between the germline ends. The germline gives CDR1 SQVTM, CDR2 ANQGSEA. CDR3 nucleotides: TGCAGCGTTGTTTTGACACCTGCAGGAGATACGCAGTATTTT. This gives the protein CSVVLTPAGDTQYF.

This clone was counted a single time. V is TRBV24-1 and J is TRBJ2-7; 8 nucleotides align to TRBD2. The CDR3 contains 15 residues. Germline CDR1 KGHDR, CDR2 SFDVKD. With V trimmed by 2 bases and J by 0 bases, 2 bases remained unmatched. The chain's CDR3 is CATSDSSGGSYEQYF. The CDR3 bases are TGTGCCACCAGTGATTCGAGCGGGGGCTCCTACGAGCAGTACTTC.

V usage is TRBV5-8 and J usage is TRBJ2-1; D possibly corresponds to TRBD2 (5 bases). CDR1 and CDR2 (germline): SGHTS, YDEGEE. V gave up 3 bases and J gave up 0 bases, with 10 bases separating them. There are 15 residues in the CDR3. The CDR3 is CASSSGYGSYNEQFF. The CDR3 DNA reads TGTGCCAGCAGCTCGGGGTACGGCTCCTACAATGAGCAGTTCTTC.

This clone has only a few counts. V usage is TRBV28 and J usage is TRBJ1-5; D is perhaps TRBD1 (5 bases). V gave up 4 bases and J gave up 15 bases, with 16 bases separating them. Germline V gene sequence: CDR1 MDHEN, CDR2 SYDVKM. The CDR3 contains 12 residues. CDR3 DNA sequence: TGTGCCAGCAGTTCAGGGTGGGGACTTGGGCATTTT. Translated: CASSSGWGLGHF.

The chain joins TRBV6-4 to TRBJ2-7, with D maybe TRBD2 (5 bases). The CDR3 runs 16 residues. V lost 2 bases and J lost 1, with 15 bases in between. Germline CDR1 MRHNA, CDR2 SNTAGT. The CDR3 sequence: CASSDQEAGRSYEQYF. CDR3 coding DNA: TGTGCCAGCAGTGACCAGGAGGCAGGCCGATCCTACGAGCAGTACTTC.

The chain carries TRBV27 and TRBJ1-6; 7 bases line up with TRBD1. The CDR3 consists of 15 residues. Germline assignment: CDR1 MNHEY and CDR2 SMNVEV (reference sequence). The junction had 9 bases not matched to a gene; V was cut back by 6 bases and J by 7 bases. The CDR3 sequence: CASRDRALGNSPLHF. In DNA, the CDR3 is TGTGCCAGCAGAGACAGGGCTTTAGGAAATTCACCCCTCCACTTT.

The chain joins TRBV6-5 to TRBJ2-2; TRBD2 aligns across 9 bases. CDR3 length: 14 residues. V gave up 9 bases and J gave up 7 bases; unmatched junction bases: 9. Germline CDR1 MNHEY, CDR2 SVGAGI. The CDR3 DNA reads as TGTGCCAGTAAGGGCGGGAGGGCCCACGGGGAGCTGTTTTTT. Translation: CASKGGRAHGELFF.

The chain couples TRBV6-5 to TRBJ2-7; TRBD2 matches at 11 bases. Germline CDR1 is MNHEY and CDR2 is SVGAGI. The V gene end was trimmed by 7 bases and the J gene end by 3 bases; junction bases not matched to a gene: 5. The CDR3 sequence is 14 residues long. The CDR3 reads CASTLGTSGYEQYF. DNA of the CDR3: TGTGCCAGCACCCTGGGGACTAGCGGCTACGAGCAGTACTTC.

The V gene is TRBV9, the J gene TRBJ2-7, with a tentative D call TRBD2 (5 bases). CDR3 length equals 14 residues. CDR1 SGDLS and CDR2 YYNGEE come from the germline V gene. Trimming shortened V by 0 bases and J by 6 bases, and 13 bases separated the two germline ends. CDR3 nucleotides: TGTGCCAGCAGCGTAGTATCGGGAACGAGCGAGCAGTACTTC. Its protein is CASSVVSGTSEQYF.

The V and J genes are TRBV6-5 and TRBJ1-1; D remains ambiguous. The V end lost 0 bases, the J end lost 5 bases, and 10 bases lay between the germline ends. The CDR3 sequence is 14 residues long. Germline V gives CDR1 MNHEY, CDR2 SVGAGI. The CDR3 nucleotides are TGTGCCAGCAGTTACTCAGGAGGGAGAACTGAAGCTTTCTTT. Translation gives CASSYSGGRTEAFF.

The chain couples TRBV3-1 (or the pseudogene TRBV3-2) to TRBJ1-1; 8 bases line up with TRBD1. The V and J ends lost 4 bases and 6 bases, in that order; junction bases with no gene match: 7. CDR3 length: 14 amino acids. The germline V gene encodes CDR1 LGHDT and CDR2 YNNKEL (reference sequence). In DNA, the CDR3 is TGTGCCAGCAGCCCAGGGGGCAGGGGGGCTGAAGCTTTCTTT. It translates to CASSPGGRGAEAFF.

For the CDR3, the DNA is TGTGCCAGCAGTGAAGCCAGGGAGACCCAGTACTTC. Translation: CASSEARETQYF. V and J are TRBV2 and TRBJ2-5; D is undetermined. Germline CDR1 is SNHLY and CDR2 is FYNNEI. This CDR3 has 12 amino acids. V was trimmed by 0 bases and J by 5 bases, leaving 4 bases between them.

This clone was counted a single time. The rearrangement joins TRBV5-1 to TRBJ1-1, with D possibly TRBD1 on 5 matching bases. Trimming stripped 3 bases from V and 3 bases from J, with 21 bases between. The germline V gene has CDR1 SGHRS and CDR2 YFSETQ. This CDR3 has 17 amino acids. The CDR3 nucleotides are TGCGCCAGCAGCTCGGGGTGGGGGAAGGGGAGGGACACTGAAGCTTTCTTT. Amino acid sequence: CASSSGWGKGRDTEAFF.

The chain has TRBV12-3 or TRBV12-4 and TRBJ2-5, with 7 nucleotides matching TRBD1. V lost 6 bases, J lost 5 bases, and 6 bases stayed unmatched. CDR3 length: 13 amino acids. CDR3 sequence: CASRAGGRETQYF. The CDR3 DNA is TGTGCCAGCAGAGCAGGGGGTAGGGAGACCCAGTACTTC.

This chain uses TRBV7-2 with TRBJ1-2; TRBD1 aligns across 7 bases. The CDR3 sequence is 13 residues long. Trimming took 5 bases from V and 6 from J; bases not matched to a gene: 6. Germline lookup yields CDR1 SGHTA and CDR2 FQGNSA. Here the CDR3 reads CASSDRERDGYTF. In DNA, the CDR3 is TGTGCCAGCAGCGACAGGGAAAGGGATGGCTACACCTTC. The full variable domain, with the rest looked up from reference TRBV7-2 and TRBJ1-2, is GAGVSQSPSNKVTEKGKDVELRCDPISGHTALYWYRQSLGQGLEFLIYFQGNSAPDKSGLPSDRFSAERTGGSVSTLTIQRTQQEDSAVYLCASSDRERDGYTFGSGTRLTVV.

The chain combines TRBV9 with TRBJ2-3, with D perhaps matching TRBD2 (6 bases). Per germline, CDR1 SGDLS and CDR2 YYNGEE. V lost 5 bases to trimming and J lost 0 bases, with 10 bases between them. The CDR3 contains 14 residues. CDR3 region: CASSGGISTDTQYF. The CDR3 DNA reads TGTGCCAGCAGTGGGGGGATCAGCACAGATACGCAGTATTTT.

The V and J genes are TRBV15 and TRBJ1-2; possible D gene TRBD1, 6 bases. This CDR3 contains 15 residues. V lost 4 bases, J lost 6 bases, and 18 bases lay in between. Looked up from germline, CDR1 is LNHNV and CDR2 is YYDKDF (reference sequence). This CDR3 is CATSTLPPGADGYTF. DNA for the CDR3: TGTGCCACCAGCACCCTGCCCCCAGGGGCAGATGGCTACACCTTC.

Ten or more counts support this clone. The gene calls are TRBV9 and TRBJ1-1; no definite D call. CDR3 size: 15 residues. Germline CDR1 SGDLS, CDR2 YYNGEE. The V and J ends lost 0 bases and 2 bases respectively, with 11 bases between them. CDR3 bases: TGTGCCAGCAGCGTAGTAGGAGACCTAAACACTGAAGCTTTCTTT. The encoded protein is CASSVVGDLNTEAFF.

This clone showed up just a few times. This chain connects TRBV5-1 to TRBJ1-5; 8 bases align to TRBD1. The V gene end was trimmed by 2 bases and the J gene end by 4 bases; junction bases not matched to a gene: 2. Germline lookup yields CDR1 SGHRS and CDR2 YFSETQ. The CDR3 extends over 14 amino acids. Here the CDR3 reads CASSLQGGNQPQHF. CDR3 bases: TGCGCCAGCAGCTTACAGGGGGGAAATCAGCCCCAGCATTTT.

This rearrangement joins TRBV29-1 to TRBJ2-4, with a weak D call TRBD1 (5 bases). The CDR3 totals 11 residues. Trimming took off 4 bases at V and 6 bases at J, with 7 bases between the two ends. Germline V lookup: CDR1 SQVTM, CDR2 ANQGSEA. The CDR3 here is CSVGDRNIQYF. In DNA, the CDR3 is TGCAGCGTTGGAGACAGAAACATTCAGTACTTC.

This rearrangement joins TRBV9 to TRBJ2-7, with a weak D call TRBD1 (5 bases). The CDR3 runs to 14 residues. Trimming pared 3 bases from V and 5 bases from J, leaving 15 bases between. Germline V gives CDR1 SGDLS, CDR2 YYNGEE. Here the CDR3 DNA reads TGTGCCAGCAGCGCCTGGACACAGGCCGACGAGCAGTACTTC. Protein product: CASSAWTQADEQYF. The whole variable domain, filled in from reference TRBV9 and TRBJ2-7, reads DSGVTQTPKHLITATGQRVTLRCSPRSGDLSVYWYQQSLDQGLQFLIQYYNGEERAKGNILERFSAQQFPDLHSELNLSSLELGDSALYFCASSAWTQADEQYFGPGTRLTVT.